What follows are 22 T cell receptor beta chains derived from one specimen sequenced in a study of early T cells in non-severe SARS-CoV-2 infection (dated by TCRdb to the early 2020s). Libraries were prepared through 5' RACE. Sequencing used a NextSeq 500. The public sequencing data were trimmed at Q25 with fastp and processed into clonotypes with MiXCR by TCRdb, which kept only in-frame beta chains. All rows with the same CDR3 protein become a single entry with the most common DNA and genes. This sample comprises nearly 95,000 distinct CDR3 sequences, roughly 15% of them detected only once. 5.1% of the sample is held by the ten biggest clonotypes. The sequencing here drew on whole blood, taken at baseline. The receptors originated from an adult who was a healthcare worker with PCR-confirmed SARS-CoV-2 infection or an uninfected control (not recorded which).

This clonotype was seen more than once but under ten times. CDR3: CATSRDAGTAYGNTIYF. In nucleotides, the CDR3 is TGTGCCACCAGCAGAGATGCCGGGACAGCTTATGGAAACACCATATATTTT. The chain joins TRBV15 to TRBJ1-3, with 7 positions matching TRBD1. The CDR3 contains 17 residues. Germline assignment: CDR1 LNHNV and CDR2 YYDKDF (reference sequence). The V gene end was trimmed by 0 bases and the J gene end by 3 bases; junction bases not matched to a gene: 8. Looking up the rest from reference TRBV15 and TRBJ1-3 gives the full variable domain: DAMVIQNPRYQVTQFGKPVTLSCSQTLNHNVMYWYQQKSSQAPKLLFHYYDKDFNNEADTPDNFQSRRPNTSFCFLDIRSPGLGDTAMYLCATSRDAGTAYGNTIYFGEGSWLTVV.

This clonotype was seen only a few times. The chain carries TRBV5-5 and TRBJ1-2, with D hard to call. V was pared by 5 bases and J by 2 bases, with 10 bases between. The CDR3 totals 13 residues. From germline, CDR1 is SGHKS and CDR2 YYEKEE (reference sequence). The DNA for the CDR3 is TGTGCCAGCAGGATGGACGGAAACTATGGCTACACCTTC. It encodes CASRMDGNYGYTF. The full variable domain, in which reference TRBV5-5 and TRBJ1-2 provide the parts outside the CDR3, is DAGVTQSPTHLIKTRGQQVTLRCSPISGHKSVSWYQQVLGQGPQFIFQYYEKEERGRGNFPDRFSARQFPNYSSELNVNALLLGDSALYLCASRMDGNYGYTFGSGTRLTVV.

In this sample, this clonotype turned up a few times. The V gene is TRBV5-4, the J gene TRBJ2-1; D not certain. The CDR3 is 15 amino acids. CDR1 and CDR2 from the germline V gene are SGHNT and YYREEE (reference sequence). The V and J ends lost 4 bases and 8 bases respectively, with 19 bases between them. The CDR3 bases are TGTGCCAGCAGCCCCTCATCCGGTAGGATGGATGAGCAGTTCTTC. This gives the protein CASSPSSGRMDEQFF.

Remarks on this clonotype: One junction end disagrees with the germline gene, perhaps due to a read error. The V call is TRBV18, the J call TRBJ1-3; maybe TRBD1 (5 bases). Germline V lookup: CDR1 KGHSH, CDR2 LQKENI. The CDR3 is made up of 16 amino acids. The CDR3 loop is CASSAKQGPSENTIYF. DNA for the CDR3: TGTGCCAGCTCAGCCAAGCAGGGACCTTCTGAAAACACCATATATTTT.

V and J are TRBV11-2 and TRBJ2-3; D may be TRBD2 (6 bases). Germline V CDR1 and CDR2: SGHAT, FQNNGV. Trimming stripped 5 bases from V and 3 bases from J, with 15 bases between. This CDR3 spans 15 amino acids. CDR3: CASSPRGRSTDTQYF. DNA for the CDR3: TGTGCCAGCAGCCCCAGAGGGAGGAGTACAGATACGCAGTATTTT.

This clonotype was detected only a few times. V and J are TRBV28 and TRBJ1-6, with D possibly matching TRBD1 (5 bases). Germline V CDR1 and CDR2: MDHEN, SYDVKM. This CDR3 spans 12 amino acids. V was cut by 8 bases and J by 7 bases, with 9 bases left in between. CDR3 nucleotides: TGTGCCAGCGGGGACGGAAATTCACCCCTCCACTTT. Translating gives CASGDGNSPLHF.

V usage is TRBV10-1 and J usage is TRBJ2-2; D is undetermined. V lost 5 bases, J lost 2 bases, and 12 bases lay in between. CDR1 WNHNN and CDR2 SYGVQD come from the germline V gene (reference sequence). The CDR3 has 15 residues. The CDR3 spells CASSYGYPNTGELFF. CDR3 DNA sequence: TGCGCCAGCAGTTACGGCTATCCTAACACCGGGGAGCTGTTTTTT.

The CDR3 protein is CASSSSREQYF. The CDR3 nucleotides read TGTGCCAGCAGCTCCTCTCGGGAGCAGTACTTC. V usage is TRBV7-6 and J usage is TRBJ2-7; D gene uncertain. Trimming took off 4 bases at V and 7 bases at J, with 8 bases between the two ends. The germline CDR1 and CDR2 sequences are SGHVS and FNYEAQ. The CDR3 loop spans 11 amino acids.

This clonotype was counted only a few times. This chain joins TRBV7-3 and TRBJ2-3, with 7 bases that match TRBD1. Trimming at V came to 5 bases and at J to 1 base, leaving 3 bases not matched to a gene. Germline CDR1 SGHTA, CDR2 FQGTGA. The CDR3 is 14 amino acids. CDR3 amino acids: CASSPGQGTDTQYF. CDR3 sequence (DNA): TGTGCCAGCAGCCCCGGACAGGGCACAGATACGCAGTATTTT.

This clonotype was seen a few times. The gene calls are TRBV6-1 and TRBJ2-7; 10 positions match TRBD2. The CDR3 runs 14 residues. With V trimmed by 6 bases and J by 4 bases, 6 bases remained unmatched. From germline, CDR1 is MNHNS and CDR2 SASEGT. The CDR3 DNA follows: TGTGCCAGCAGGGTACTAGCGGGATCATACGAGCAGTACTTC. Its translation: CASRVLAGSYEQYF.

This clonotype was picked up many times. V usage is TRBV20-1 and J usage is TRBJ2-1; 11 bases map to TRBD2. Unmatched junction bases numbered 5, after V lost 0 bases and J lost 4 bases. This CDR3 spans 16 amino acids. Germline V gene data show CDR1 as DFQATT and CDR2 as SNEGSKA (reference sequence). This chain's CDR3 is CSARDERLAGYNEQFF. CDR3 nucleotide sequence: TGCAGTGCTAGAGATGAGAGACTAGCGGGATACAATGAGCAGTTCTTC.

This clonotype has a handful of counts. V usage is TRBV28 and J usage is TRBJ1-2, with 8 bases that match TRBD1. This CDR3 is built from 12 residues. The germline V gene has CDR1 MDHEN and CDR2 SYDVKM. With V trimmed by 7 bases and J by 8 bases, 6 bases remained unmatched. In nucleotides, the CDR3 is TGTGCCAGCACCGAGACAGGGGTGGGCTACACCTTC. Encoded protein: CASTETGVGYTF.

This clonotype was found a few times. The rearrangement uses TRBV6-6 and TRBJ2-5; D is unresolved. V was shortened by 4 bases and J by 5 bases, with 11 bases between the two germline ends. The length of the CDR3 is 13 residues. The germline V gene encodes CDR1 MNHNY and CDR2 SVGAGI (reference sequence). CDR3 nucleotide sequence: TGTGCCAGCAGTTCCGGGCCCAGGGAGACCCAGTACTTC. Translation: CASSSGPRETQYF.

V usage is TRBV28 and J usage is TRBJ2-2; D is unclear. V was clipped by 3 bases and J by 1 base, with 6 bases between them. Germline loops: CDR1 MDHEN, CDR2 SYDVKM. This CDR3 is 14 amino acids long. CDR3 residues: CASSFELNTGELFF. CDR3 DNA: TGTGCCAGCAGTTTTGAACTGAACACCGGGGAGCTGTTTTTT.

The gene calls are TRBV13 and TRBJ2-1, with a weak D call TRBD2 (5 bases). CDR3 length: 17 amino acids. The germline gives CDR1 PRHDT, CDR2 FYEKMQ (reference sequence). V lost 4 bases and J lost 4, with 20 bases in between. CDR3 sequence: CASSSEERRSAYNEQFF. The DNA for the CDR3 is TGTGCCAGCAGCTCAGAGGAGCGGAGATCGGCTTACAATGAGCAGTTCTTC. Supplemented by reference TRBV13 and TRBJ2-1, the full variable domain reads AAGVIQSPRHLIKEKRETATLKCYPIPRHDTVYWYQQGPGQDPQFLISFYEKMQSDKGSIPDRFSAQQFSDYHSELNMSSLELGDSALYFCASSSEERRSAYNEQFFGPGTRLTVL.

The rearrangement joins TRBV7-2 to TRBJ1-4, with D perhaps matching TRBD1 (6 bases). Trimming removed 6 bases at V and 6 bases at J, with 14 bases between. The CDR3 totals 14 residues. Germline V CDR1 and CDR2: SGHTA, FQGNSA. CDR3 in amino acids: CASSKGGRHEKLFF. As DNA, the CDR3 is TGTGCCAGCAGTAAGGGGGGGAGACATGAAAAACTGTTTTTT.

This clonotype was counted only a few times. J is TRBJ2-7 and V is TRBV3-1; no firm D call. CDR1 LGHDT and CDR2 YNNKEL come from the germline V gene (reference sequence). CDR3 length equals 11 residues. Trimming cost V 4 bases and J 6 bases, with 7 bases left between them. CDR3 DNA: TGTGCCAGCAGCCCCTCCGGCGAGCAGTACTTC. Amino acids: CASSPSGEQYF.

This clonotype was recorded many times. The chain combines TRBV7-4 with TRBJ2-7, with unresolved D. Germline V gene sequence: CDR1 SGHVT, CDR2 SQSDAQ. The CDR3 sequence is 13 residues long. V was cut by 8 bases and J by 0 bases, with 11 bases left in between. CDR3 residues: CASPRSSSYEQYF. As DNA, the CDR3 is TGTGCCAGCCCCCGTTCCAGCTCCTACGAGCAGTACTTC.

The rearrangement joins TRBV28 to TRBJ2-5, with no clear D. V lost 6 bases and J lost 4, with 9 bases in between. Germline values: CDR1 MDHEN, CDR2 SYDVKM. This CDR3 contains 12 residues. CDR3 protein: CASSTNGETQYF. The CDR3 DNA reads as TGTGCCAGCAGCACTAACGGAGAGACCCAGTACTTC.

This clonotype was found a few times. This chain connects TRBV10-3 to TRBJ1-2; 7 nucleotides line up with TRBD1. The CDR3 loop spans 13 amino acids. The trim removed 6 bases at V and 8 bases at J, leaving 9 bases unmatched. In germline, CDR1 is ENHRY, CDR2 SYGVKD. The CDR3 DNA is TGTGCCATCAGCTCCGACAGGGTGGGAGGCTACACCTTC. Translating it yields CAISSDRVGGYTF.

The chain carries TRBV4-2 and TRBJ2-5; 7 bases agree with TRBD1. CDR1 is LGHNA, CDR2 YNFKEQ, per germline. The J segment lost 3 bases and the V segment lost 2 bases, leaving 3 bases of the junction unmatched. This CDR3 is 14 amino acids long. This CDR3 reads CASSQRTGKETQYF. DNA for the CDR3: TGTGCCAGCAGCCAAAGGACAGGAAAAGAGACCCAGTACTTC.

The chain has TRBV28 and TRBJ2-4; D unresolved. V was trimmed by 2 bases and J by 9 bases, leaving 14 bases between them. Germline CDR1 and CDR2: MDHEN and SYDVKM. The CDR3 covers 14 residues. The DNA for the CDR3 is TGTGCCAGCAGTTTAAGGGCAGCCATGGGCATTCAGTACTTC. Translated: CASSLRAAMGIQYF.